This TCR beta chain was found in a study of T cell responses to AZD1222 COVID-19 vaccine. Overall study results and limits: Repertoires in all cases were sampled only once the peak T cell response had passed. Elevations in Spike-specific TCR breadth and depth followed administration of two AZD1222 doses.

TCRdb keeps only in-frame clones here, not all; method: immunoSEQ multiplex PCR. Found here are tens of thousands of clones, more than 70% of them singletons; the top ten hold around 21%. The germline CDR1 and CDR2 sequences are KGHSH and LQKENI. This CDR3 comprises 15 residues. Between the trimmed V and J ends, which lost 2 bases and 9 bases, there was a span of 17 bases. Concerning this clone: Its antigen remains unidentified.

This chain connects TRBV18 to TRBJ2-1; the D gene could be TRBD1 or TRBD2 (5 bases each). This clonotype was sampled from an adult in good health. Source: peripheral blood, taken on day 0 of AZD1222 vaccination. CDR3 amino acids: CASSPGRVREGEQFF. DNA for the CDR3: TGTGCCAGCTCACCAGGCAGGGTTAGAGAGGGTGAGCAGTTCTTC.